Each of the 28 T cell receptor beta chains below was sequenced from the same sample in a study of blood T cell repertoires in COVID-19. The data were produced by immunoSEQ multiplex PCR, yet TCRdb's version contains in-frame clones alone and is incomplete. The data hold some 250,000 clones, with about 86% observed a single time. The specimen was peripheral blood. These receptors were collected from a man between 60 and 75 years old with acute or convalescent COVID-19.

CDR3 in amino acids: CASSPGQGVQYF. CDR3 coding DNA: TGTGCCAGCTCACCAGGACAGGGGGTTCAGTACTTC. The rearrangement joins TRBV18 to TRBJ2-4; 10 bases are a match to TRBD1. Germline V gene data show CDR1 as KGHSH and CDR2 as LQKENI. Unmatched junction bases numbered 0, after V lost 2 bases and J lost 11 bases. The CDR3 has 12 residues.

The chain uses TRBV13 and TRBJ2-7, with 8 nucleotides matching TRBD2. The CDR3 contains 13 residues. Trimming cost V 5 bases and J 3 bases; bases outside gene matches: 3. In germline, CDR1 is PRHDT, CDR2 FYEKMQ (reference sequence). This CDR3 is CASSQGLDYEQYF. CDR3 nucleotide sequence: TGTGCCAGCAGCCAGGGACTAGACTACGAGCAGTACTTC.

The chain links TRBV6-5 to TRBJ1-6, with D maybe TRBD1 (6 bases). The CDR3 totals 15 residues. Germline V gene data show CDR1 as MNHEY and CDR2 as SVGAGI. Trimming removed 0 bases from V and 10 bases from J, with 13 bases in between. In DNA, the CDR3 is TGTGCCAGCAGTTACTCGAGTACAGGGAGCTCACCCCTCCACTTT. Translating it yields CASSYSSTGSSPLHF.

V usage is TRBV28 and J usage is TRBJ1-5; D is unclear. Germline V gene sequence: CDR1 MDHEN, CDR2 SYDVKM. V lost 3 bases, J lost 6 bases, and 18 bases lay in between. There are 16 residues in the CDR3. CDR3 region: CASSFIELGLGQPQHF. CDR3 nucleotide sequence: TGTGCCAGCAGTTTTATCGAGCTGGGCTTGGGTCAGCCCCAGCATTTT. The full variable domain, its missing parts supplied by reference TRBV28 and TRBJ1-5, is DVKVTQSSRYLVKRTGEKVFLECVQDMDHENMFWYRQDPGLGLRLIYFSYDVKMKEKGDIPEGYSVSREKKERFSLILESASTNQTSMYLCASSFIELGLGQPQHFGDGTRLSIL.

This chain links TRBV27 with TRBJ1-2, with no clear D. Trimming pared 8 bases from V and 4 bases from J, leaving 20 bases between. CDR1 and CDR2 from the germline V gene are MNHEY and SMNVEV (reference sequence). This CDR3 is built from 15 residues. CDR3 bases: TGTGCCAGCTCGCCCGATATGCGGGGTTCCTATGGCTACACCTTC. Protein product: CASSPDMRGSYGYTF.

The V and J genes are TRBV11-1 and TRBJ1-1; D is possibly TRBD1 (5 bases). Germline V gives CDR1 SGHAT, CDR2 FQDESV (reference sequence). CDR3 length: 14 residues. The V end was cut by 5 bases, the J end by 7 bases, with 17 bases between. The CDR3 sequence is CASSLGRGDGEAFF. CDR3 DNA sequence: TGTGCCAGCAGCCTAGGACGGGGGGATGGTGAAGCTTTCTTT.

The V and J genes are TRBV4-3 and TRBJ1-1; 8 bases agree with TRBD1. Germline CDR1 LGHNA, CDR2 YSLEER. The V and J ends lost 3 bases and 6 bases, in that order; junction bases with no gene match: 6. This CDR3 has 14 residues. The CDR3 spells CASSQDRVRAEAFF. The CDR3 DNA is TGCGCCAGCAGCCAGGACAGGGTAAGGGCTGAAGCTTTCTTT.

This clone was detected only once. V gene TRBV11-2 combines with J gene TRBJ1-1, with D perhaps TRBD1 (6 bases). Germline V gene sequence: CDR1 SGHAT, CDR2 FQNNGV. Trimming cost V 4 bases and J 13 bases, with 19 bases left between them. The CDR3 length is 13 residues. Here the CDR3 DNA reads TGTGCCAGCAGCTCCATTGCTCCCCCAGGGGTTTTCTTT. It codes for CASSSIAPPGVFF.

The CDR3 region is CAWDWRPSYEQYF. DNA of the CDR3: TGTGCCTGGGACTGGAGGCCCAGCTACGAGCAGTACTTC. V gene TRBV30 combines with J gene TRBJ2-7; D perhaps matches TRBD2 (5 bases). In germline, CDR1 is GTSNPN, CDR2 SVGIG (reference sequence). V lost 5 bases and J lost 3, with 14 bases in between. CDR3 length: 13 residues. The full variable domain, with the rest looked up from reference TRBV30 and TRBJ2-7, is SQTIHQWPATLVQPVGSPLSLECTVEGTSNPNLYWYRQAAGRGLQLLFYSVGIGQISSEVPQNLSASRPQDRQFILSSKKLLLSDSGFYLCAWDWRPSYEQYFGPGTRLTVT.

This clone was recorded a few times. The chain employs TRBV18 and TRBJ1-3; D gene unclear. The CDR3 totals 15 residues. The V gene's germline CDR1 is KGHSH and CDR2 LQKENI. The V and J ends lost 3 bases and 4 bases respectively, with 13 bases between them. Here the CDR3 reads CASSPQSESGNTIYF. The CDR3 DNA reads TGTGCCAGCTCACCGCAATCCGAGTCAGGAAACACCATATATTTT.

The chain links TRBV3-1 (or the pseudogene TRBV3-2) to TRBJ2-1, with 7 bases aligning to TRBD1. The CDR3 runs 14 residues. Germline V CDR1 and CDR2: LGHDT, YNNKEL (reference sequence). V was pared by 6 bases and J by 7 bases, with 9 bases of the junction left unmatched. The CDR3: CASRVAGRGNEQFF. The CDR3 DNA is TGTGCCAGCAGAGTTGCGGGCAGGGGGAATGAGCAGTTCTTC.

The CDR3 bases are TGTGCCAGTAGCGACAGAAACAATGAGCAGTTCTTC. Its translation is CASSDRNNEQFF. This chain joins TRBV19 and TRBJ2-1, with D perhaps TRBD1 (5 bases). Germline V CDR1 and CDR2: LNHDA, SQIVND (reference sequence). This CDR3 region has 12 residues. V was pared by 6 bases and J by 5 bases, with 8 bases between.

The J gene is TRBJ1-5, the V gene TRBV28, with 8 bases lining up with TRBD1. The CDR3 spans 16 residues. Per germline, CDR1 MDHEN and CDR2 SYDVKM. Trimming took 5 bases from V and 7 from J; bases not matched to a gene: 13. DNA for the CDR3: TGTGCCAGCAGTAGGACAGGGATGGGCTTTCGGCAGCCCCAGCATTTT. It specifies CASSRTGMGFRQPQHF.

The rearrangement links TRBV4-1 to TRBJ2-1, with 13 bases identical to TRBD2. CDR1 and CDR2 (germline): MGHRA, YSYEKL. V shed 0 bases and J 7 bases; nucleotides not matched to a gene: 12. The CDR3 is 19 amino acids. The CDR3 spells CASSQDRFETSGRPNEQFF. The CDR3 DNA is TGCGCCAGCAGCCAAGATCGGTTCGAGACTAGCGGGAGGCCAAATGAGCAGTTCTTC.

The chain couples TRBV5-8 to TRBJ2-6; 7 bases are shared with TRBD1. V dropped 5 bases and J dropped 0; count of bases not matched to a gene: 8. CDR1 is SGHTS, CDR2 YDEGEE, per germline. The CDR3 extends over 17 amino acids. Here the CDR3 reads CASRAGTVSSGANVLTF. The CDR3 DNA reads as TGTGCCAGCAGGGCCGGGACAGTTAGCTCTGGGGCCAACGTCCTGACTTTC. The full variable domain, with the rest looked up from reference TRBV5-8 and TRBJ2-6, is EAGVTQSPTHLIKTRGQQATLRCSPISGHTSVYWYQQALGLGLQFLLWYDEGEERNRGNFPPRFSGRQFPNYSSELNVNALELEDSALYLCASRAGTVSSGANVLTFGAGSRLTVL.

The chain has TRBV10-1 and TRBJ2-3, with a weak D call TRBD2 (6 bases). CDR3 length: 15 amino acids. Trimming pared 7 bases from V and 5 bases from J, leaving 19 bases between. Germline CDR1 is WNHNN and CDR2 is SYGVQD (reference sequence). The CDR3 DNA is TGCGCCAGCACCTCCGTGGGGGAGGCCAGAGATACGCAGTATTTT. This codes for CASTSVGEARDTQYF.

In DNA, the CDR3 is TGCGCCAGCAGCTTGGACCGGTCCTACGAGCAGTACTTC. This gives the protein CASSLDRSYEQYF. The chain has TRBV5-1 and TRBJ2-7; D remains ambiguous. There are 13 residues in the CDR3. V was shortened by 0 bases and J by 1 base, with 5 bases between the two germline ends. The germline V gene has CDR1 SGHRS and CDR2 YFSETQ.

The chain joins TRBV12-3 or TRBV12-4 to TRBJ2-7; TRBD1 matches 7 bases. The J segment lost 5 bases and the V segment lost 5 bases, leaving 3 bases of the junction unmatched. The CDR3 runs to 12 residues. CDR3 region: CASSRQGNEQYF. The CDR3 region has the DNA TGTGCCAGCAGTCGACAGGGTAACGAGCAGTACTTC.

This chain connects TRBV5-4 to TRBJ2-5, with 7 bases identical to TRBD2. V shed 6 bases, J shed 5 bases, and the junction held 10 bases outside the gene matches. CDR1 and CDR2 (germline): SGHNT, YYREEE (reference sequence). The length of the CDR3 is 14 residues. CDR3 sequence (DNA): TGTGCCAGCAAAAGCGGGGCAGCGGTCGAGACCCAGTACTTC. It is translated as CASKSGAAVETQYF.

This clone was observed a single time. The V call is TRBV28, the J call TRBJ2-1, with 8 bases lining up with TRBD2. The trim removed 10 bases at V and 0 bases at J, leaving 11 bases unmatched. Germline V CDR1 and CDR2: MDHEN, SYDVKM. This CDR3 comprises 16 residues. CDR3 nucleotide sequence: TGTGCCACCACCGGGGGGGTGGTGCCCTCCTACAATGAGCAGTTCTTC. It codes for CATTGGVVPSYNEQFF.

This sequence joins TRBV30 and TRBJ1-4; the match to TRBD1 covers 8 bases. The ends lost 2 bases at V and 5 bases at J; junction bases unmatched: 10. From germline, CDR1 is GTSNPN and CDR2 SVGIG (reference sequence). The CDR3 length is 16 residues. This CDR3 is CAWSSGPGGSNEKLFF. The CDR3 region has the DNA TGTGCCTGGAGTTCTGGGCCAGGGGGCTCAAATGAAAAACTGTTTTTT.

The V and J genes are TRBV29-1 and TRBJ2-7, with D maybe TRBD1 (6 bases). CDR3 length: 11 residues. V lost 3 bases, J lost 8 bases, and 11 bases lay in between. Germline CDR1 SQVTM, CDR2 ANQGSEA. CDR3 DNA sequence: TGCAGCGTTGATCTAACAGGGAAGCAGTACTTC. Protein product: CSVDLTGKQYF.

This rearrangement joins TRBV2 to TRBJ2-3; 9 positions agree with TRBD2. V lost 3 bases to trimming and J lost 0 bases; unmatched junction nucleotides: 4. Germline CDR1 is SNHLY and CDR2 is FYNNEI. The CDR3 extends over 16 amino acids. CDR3 nucleotides: TGTGCCAGCAGTGATCTAGCGGGGTATAGCACAGATACGCAGTATTTT. It specifies CASSDLAGYSTDTQYF.

The rearrangement links TRBV14 to TRBJ2-5; 11 bases are a match to TRBD2. Germline V gene sequence: CDR1 SGHDN, CDR2 FVKESK. The CDR3 loop spans 15 amino acids. The V gene end was trimmed by 4 bases and the J gene end by 4 bases; junction bases not matched to a gene: 5. Written as DNA, the CDR3 is TGTGCCAGCAGCCCCCTAGGACTAGCGGGAGAGACCCAGTACTTC. Translated: CASSPLGLAGETQYF.

This chain uses TRBV6-2 or TRBV6-3 with TRBJ1-5; no definite D call. This CDR3 is built from 16 residues. V lost 6 bases and J lost 0, with 15 bases in between. In germline, CDR1 is MNHEY, CDR2 SVGEGT. CDR3 sequence (DNA): TGTGCCAGCAGCCCATCACGGGGTTTTAGCAATCAGCCCCAGCATTTT. Protein sequence: CASSPSRGFSNQPQHF.

This clone came up once. J is TRBJ2-3 and V is TRBV7-3, with 11 nucleotides matching TRBD1. V lost 5 bases to trimming and J lost 6 bases; unmatched junction nucleotides: 10. This CDR3 is built from 16 residues. The germline V gene has CDR1 SGHTA and CDR2 FQGTGA. The chain's CDR3 is CASSPRTGGLMDTQYF. The CDR3, as DNA: TGTGCCAGCAGCCCGAGGACAGGGGGCCTCATGGATACGCAGTATTTT.

The chain recombines TRBV6-4 with TRBJ1-6, with 7 bases lining up with TRBD1. Germline V gene data show CDR1 as MRHNA and CDR2 as SNTAGT. The CDR3 extends over 19 amino acids. J gave up 0 bases and V 3 bases, and 11 bases lay outside the gene matches. The CDR3 coding sequence is TGTGCCAGCAGTGATCCTGACAGGGCCGCCAGCTCCTATAATTCACCCCTCCACTTT. Encoded protein: CASSDPDRAASSYNSPLHF.

The chain uses TRBV28 and TRBJ2-7, with D unresolved. The CDR3 loop spans 12 amino acids. Germline-derived CDR1 and CDR2 are MDHEN and SYDVKM. Trimming stripped 6 bases from V and 1 base from J, with 7 bases between. Here the CDR3 reads CASSSESYEQYF. CDR3 sequence (DNA): TGTGCCAGCAGCTCAGAATCCTACGAGCAGTACTTC.